Below, 3 T cell receptor beta chains from the same sample are listed, as sequenced in a study of blood T cell repertoires in COVID-19. Clones were read by immunoSEQ multiplex PCR, and TCRdb kept only the in-frame ones, dropping some. Of roughly 400,000 clones listed, around nine tenths are singletons. Sequencing was performed on PBMCs or T cells enriched from blood (not recorded which). These receptors were collected from a woman between 18 and 29 years old who had been exposed to COVID-19.

This sequence joins TRBV27 and TRBJ1-2; D is unclear. Germline values: CDR1 MNHEY, CDR2 SMNVEV (reference sequence). V was cut by 5 bases and J by 4 bases, with 17 bases left in between. This CDR3 has 15 amino acids. CDR3 DNA sequence: TGTGCCAGCAGTCCGGGAGTACTCTATCCCTATGGCTACACCTTC. Residues: CASSPGVLYPYGYTF.

This clone was observed a handful of times. The chain uses TRBV27 and TRBJ2-7; possibly TRBD2 for D (7 bases). Germline CDR1 is MNHEY and CDR2 is SMNVEV (reference sequence). The V and J ends lost 1 base and 6 bases respectively, with 13 bases between them. The CDR3 spans 14 residues. CDR3 nucleotides: TGTGCCAGCAGTTTATTGTACAGGGAGGGCGAGCAGTACTTC. Translating gives CASSLLYREGEQYF.

The chain uses TRBV28 and TRBJ2-4; 8 nucleotides line up with TRBD2. Germline V gene lookup returns CDR1 MDHEN and CDR2 SYDVKM. The length of the CDR3 is 16 residues. The trim removed 11 bases at V and 1 base at J, leaving 13 bases unmatched. The CDR3 loop is CASSPGGGEAKNIQYF. The DNA of the CDR3 is TGTGCCTCCAGCCCGGGAGGGGGGGAGGCCAAAAACATTCAGTACTTC.